The T cell receptor (beta chain) described here comes from a study of spatial heterogeneity in lung cancer. For the study at large: Averaged across combinations, each unique TCR and UMI pairing appeared more than ten times in raw reads, which were uncorrected.

The V end lost 5 bases, the J end lost 8 bases, and 18 bases lay between the germline ends. The CDR3 is 14 amino acids. Germline V CDR1 and CDR2: SGHTA, FQGNSA. Study outcomes and limitations: TCRs found ubiquitously expanded in tumor appeared in blood more at resection than at follow-up.

The table lists this clonotype with many counts. Its cognate antigen is unknown. Unique molecular identifiers tagged every individual TCR cDNA molecule. TCRdb itself ran the 5' RACE reads through MiXCR, one entry per CDR3 protein. The sample contains under 25,000 distinct CDR3 sequences, about a tenth of which appear only once. The time point is: blood at routine non-recurrence follow-up after resection. Whole RNA from tumor, nontumor lung or frozen PBMC was sequenced unsorted. The rearrangement links TRBV7-2 to TRBJ1-2; weak D call: TRBD1 (5 bases). Sequenced material: PBMCs, taken at follow-up. The source of this sequence is a female donor with early-stage non-small cell lung cancer. The CDR3 reads CASSPVTGGWGYTF. DNA for the CDR3: TGTGCCAGCAGCCCCGTAACCGGGGGATGGGGCTACACCTTC.